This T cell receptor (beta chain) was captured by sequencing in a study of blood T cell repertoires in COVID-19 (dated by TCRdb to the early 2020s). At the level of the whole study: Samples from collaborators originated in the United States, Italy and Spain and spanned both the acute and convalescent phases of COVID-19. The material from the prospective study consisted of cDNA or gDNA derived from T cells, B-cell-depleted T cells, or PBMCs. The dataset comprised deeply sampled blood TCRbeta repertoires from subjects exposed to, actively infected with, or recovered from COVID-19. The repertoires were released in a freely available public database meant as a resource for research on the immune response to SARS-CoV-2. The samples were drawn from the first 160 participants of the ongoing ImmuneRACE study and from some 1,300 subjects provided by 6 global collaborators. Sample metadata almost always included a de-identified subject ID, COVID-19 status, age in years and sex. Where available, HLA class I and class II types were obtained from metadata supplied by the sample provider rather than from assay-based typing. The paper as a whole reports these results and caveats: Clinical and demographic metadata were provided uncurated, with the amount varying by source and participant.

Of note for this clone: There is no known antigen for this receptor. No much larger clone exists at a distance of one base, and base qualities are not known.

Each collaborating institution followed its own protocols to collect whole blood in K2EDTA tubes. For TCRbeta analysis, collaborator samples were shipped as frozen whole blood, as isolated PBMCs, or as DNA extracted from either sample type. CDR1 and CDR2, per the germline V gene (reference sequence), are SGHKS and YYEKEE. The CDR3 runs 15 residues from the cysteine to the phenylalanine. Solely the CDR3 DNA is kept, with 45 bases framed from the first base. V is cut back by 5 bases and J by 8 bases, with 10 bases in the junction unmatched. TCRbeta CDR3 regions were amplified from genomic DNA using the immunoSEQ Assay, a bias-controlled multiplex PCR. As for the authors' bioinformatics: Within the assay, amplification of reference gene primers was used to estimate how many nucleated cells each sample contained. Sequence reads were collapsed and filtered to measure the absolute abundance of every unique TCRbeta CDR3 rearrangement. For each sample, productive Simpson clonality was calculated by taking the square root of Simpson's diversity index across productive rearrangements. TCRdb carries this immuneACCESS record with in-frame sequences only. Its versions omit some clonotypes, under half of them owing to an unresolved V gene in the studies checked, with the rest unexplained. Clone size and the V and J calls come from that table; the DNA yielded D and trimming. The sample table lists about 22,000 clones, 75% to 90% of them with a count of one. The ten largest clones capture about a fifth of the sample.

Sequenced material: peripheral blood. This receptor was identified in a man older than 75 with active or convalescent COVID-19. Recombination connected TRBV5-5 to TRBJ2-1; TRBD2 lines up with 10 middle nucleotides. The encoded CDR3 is CASRPSSGSWDEQFF. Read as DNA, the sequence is TGTGCCAGCAGACCGTCTAGCGGGAGTTGGGATGAGCAGTTCTTC.